Presented here are 4 T cell receptor beta chains from one specimen sequenced in a study of a mutant IDH1 vaccine in newly diagnosed glioma (dated by TCRdb to the early 2020s). The library relied on the immunoSEQ multiplex PCR assay. TCRdb re-hosts the immuneACCESS table, in-frame sequences only. Its copies lack some clones; in the studies checked, an unresolved V gene accounts for under half of them, and the cause for the rest is not known. Present in this sample are about 40,000 clones, 80% to 95% of which were seen just once. Jointly, the top ten make up 2.6% of the sample. The time point label of this sample denotes: week 5, during vaccination. A 20-mer mutant IDH1 peptide at 300 micrograms in Montanide made up each vaccine dose, which was injected subcutaneously together with topical imiquimod. No antigen is known for these receptors. Material: PBMCs, obtained from a glioma patient whose treatment included an IDH1 peptide vaccine. These receptors all stem from a man in his fifties or sixties with glioma.

The rearrangement uses TRBV23-1 and TRBJ2-6; D unclear. TRBV23-1 is noted as an ORF with a role that remains uncertain. Trimming removed 9 bases at V and 0 bases at J, with 9 bases between. The CDR3 has 14 residues. Written as DNA, the CDR3 is TGCGCCAGATGGTCGACCTCTGGGGCCAACGTCCTGACTTTC. Amino acids: CARWSTSGANVLTF.

The chain couples TRBV5-1 to TRBJ2-7, with 9 positions matching TRBD2. Germline trimming cut 0 bases from V and 2 bases from J; bases unmatched to any gene: 3. The CDR3 consists of 15 residues. Germline lookup yields CDR1 SGHRS and CDR2 YFSETQ. For the CDR3, the DNA is TGCGCCAGCAGCTTGGGGGCGGGAGGGGCCTACGAGCAGTACTTC. Protein sequence: CASSLGAGGAYEQYF. Full variable domain (missing parts from reference TRBV5-1 and TRBJ2-7): KAGVTQTPRYLIKTRGQQVTLSCSPISGHRSVSWYQQTPGQGLQFLFEYFSETQRNKGNFPGRFSGRQFSNSRSEMNVSTLELGDSALYLCASSLGAGGAYEQYFGPGTRLTVT.

V usage is TRBV30 and J usage is TRBJ1-5, with D perhaps matching TRBD1 (5 bases). CDR1 GTSNPN and CDR2 SVGIG come from the germline V gene (reference sequence). Trimming cost V 3 bases and J 0 bases, with 9 bases left between them. This CDR3 is 14 amino acids long. The CDR3 DNA reads as TGTGCCTGGAGCGGGGGATATAGCAATCAGCCCCAGCATTTT. This encodes CAWSGGYSNQPQHF.

This chain links TRBV6-5 with TRBJ1-1; no clear D gene. Per germline, CDR1 MNHEY and CDR2 SVGAGI. The V end lost 2 bases, the J end lost 2 bases, and 6 bases lay between the germline ends. The CDR3 totals 13 residues. As DNA, the CDR3 is TGTGCCAGCAGTTACGGGCAAAACACTGAAGCTTTCTTT. It encodes CASSYGQNTEAFF.